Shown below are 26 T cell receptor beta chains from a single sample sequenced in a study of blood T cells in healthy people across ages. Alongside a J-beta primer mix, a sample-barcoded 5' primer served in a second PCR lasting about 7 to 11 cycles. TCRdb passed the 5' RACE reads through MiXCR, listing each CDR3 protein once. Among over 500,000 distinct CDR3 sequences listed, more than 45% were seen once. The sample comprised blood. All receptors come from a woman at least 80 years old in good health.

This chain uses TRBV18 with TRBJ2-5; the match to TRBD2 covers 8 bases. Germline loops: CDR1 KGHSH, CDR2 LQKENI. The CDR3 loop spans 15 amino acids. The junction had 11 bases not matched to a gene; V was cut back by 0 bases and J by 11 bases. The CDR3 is CASSPPGLAKNEQYF. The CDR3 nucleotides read TGTGCCAGCTCACCACCTGGACTAGCTAAGAATGAGCAGTACTTC.

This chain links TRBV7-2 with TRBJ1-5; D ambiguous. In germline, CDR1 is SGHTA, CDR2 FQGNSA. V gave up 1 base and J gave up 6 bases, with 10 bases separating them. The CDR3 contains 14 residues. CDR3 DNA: TGTGCCAGCAGCTTAGTAGCGGGGTCTCAGCCCCAGCATTTT. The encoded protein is CASSLVAGSQPQHF.

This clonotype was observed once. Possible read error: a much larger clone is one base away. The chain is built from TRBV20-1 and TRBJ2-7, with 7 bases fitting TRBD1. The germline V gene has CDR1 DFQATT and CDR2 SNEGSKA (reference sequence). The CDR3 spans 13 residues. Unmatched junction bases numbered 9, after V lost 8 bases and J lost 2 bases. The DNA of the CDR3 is TGCAGTACTATTGACAGGGTCCCCTACGAGCAGTACTTC. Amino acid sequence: CSTIDRVPYEQYF.

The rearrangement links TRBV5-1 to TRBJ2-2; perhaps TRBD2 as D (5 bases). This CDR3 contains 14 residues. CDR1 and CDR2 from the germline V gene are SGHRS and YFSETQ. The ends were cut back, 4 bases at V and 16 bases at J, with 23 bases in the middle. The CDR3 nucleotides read TGCGCCAGCAGCCTCAATACAGACTCCCCCGGGGAGTTTTTT. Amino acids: CASSLNTDSPGEFF.

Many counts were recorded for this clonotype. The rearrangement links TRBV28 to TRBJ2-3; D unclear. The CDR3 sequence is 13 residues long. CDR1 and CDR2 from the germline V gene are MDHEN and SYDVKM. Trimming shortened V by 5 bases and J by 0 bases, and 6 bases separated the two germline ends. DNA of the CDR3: TGTGCCAGCAGTGAGGCGAGCACAGATACGCAGTATTTT. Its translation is CASSEASTDTQYF.

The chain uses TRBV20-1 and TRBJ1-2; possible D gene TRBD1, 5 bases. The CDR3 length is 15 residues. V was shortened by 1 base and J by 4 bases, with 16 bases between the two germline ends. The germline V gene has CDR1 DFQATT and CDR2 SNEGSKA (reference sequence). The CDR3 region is CSARGTGRSSYGYTF. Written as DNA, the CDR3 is TGCAGTGCTAGAGGTACAGGCCGTTCCTCCTATGGCTACACCTTC.

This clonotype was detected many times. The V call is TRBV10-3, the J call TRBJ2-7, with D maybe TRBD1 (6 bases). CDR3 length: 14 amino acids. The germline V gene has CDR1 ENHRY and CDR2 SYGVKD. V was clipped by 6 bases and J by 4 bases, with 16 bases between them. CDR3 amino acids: CAIRDPRGKYEQYF. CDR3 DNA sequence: TGTGCCATCAGGGACCCTAGGGGGAAGTACGAGCAGTACTTC.

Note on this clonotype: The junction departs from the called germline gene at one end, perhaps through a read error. CDR3 bases: TGTGTCAGCTCACCAACGGGACAGGCTGGGCTAGCGGAGAACACCGGGGAGCTGTTTTTT. Protein product: CVSSPTGQAGLAENTGELFF. This sequence joins TRBV18 and TRBJ2-2; the D gene is possibly TRBD1 (8 bases). The CDR3 covers 20 residues. CDR1 is KGHSH and CDR2 is LQKENI in the germline V gene.

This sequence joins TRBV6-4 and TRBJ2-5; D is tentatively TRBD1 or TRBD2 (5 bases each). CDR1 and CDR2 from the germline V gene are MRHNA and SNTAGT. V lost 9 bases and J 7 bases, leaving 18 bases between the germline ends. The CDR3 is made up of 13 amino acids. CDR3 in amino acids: CARGKRGVRTQYF. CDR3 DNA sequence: TGTGCCAGAGGAAAAAGGGGAGTTAGGACCCAGTACTTC.

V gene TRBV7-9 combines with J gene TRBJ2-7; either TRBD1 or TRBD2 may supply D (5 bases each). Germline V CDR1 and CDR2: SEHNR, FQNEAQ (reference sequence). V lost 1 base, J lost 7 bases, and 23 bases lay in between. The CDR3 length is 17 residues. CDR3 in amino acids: CASSLGRGYGAYNEQYF. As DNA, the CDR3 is TGTGCCAGCAGCTTAGGCAGAGGGTACGGGGCCTACAATGAGCAGTACTTC.

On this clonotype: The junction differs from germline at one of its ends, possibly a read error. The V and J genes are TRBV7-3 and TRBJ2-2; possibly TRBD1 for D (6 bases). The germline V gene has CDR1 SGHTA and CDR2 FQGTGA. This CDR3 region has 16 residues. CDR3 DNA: TGTGTCAGCAGCTTCACCGGGACAACGAACACCGGGGAGCTGTTTTTT. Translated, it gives CVSSFTGTTNTGELFF. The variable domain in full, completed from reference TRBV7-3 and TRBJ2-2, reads GAGVSQTPSNKVTEKGKYVELRCDPISGHTALYWYRQSLGQGPEFLIYFQGTGAADDSGLPNDRFFAVRPEGSVSTLKIQRTERGDSAVYLCVSSFTGTTNTGELFFGEGSRLTVL.

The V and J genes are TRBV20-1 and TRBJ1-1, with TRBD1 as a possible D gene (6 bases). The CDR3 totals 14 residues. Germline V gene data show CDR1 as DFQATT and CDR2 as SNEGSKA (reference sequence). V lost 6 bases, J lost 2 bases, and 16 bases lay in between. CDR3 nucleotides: TGCAGTGCCGTCGGGACACCCACTAACACTGAAGCTTTCTTT. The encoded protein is CSAVGTPTNTEAFF.

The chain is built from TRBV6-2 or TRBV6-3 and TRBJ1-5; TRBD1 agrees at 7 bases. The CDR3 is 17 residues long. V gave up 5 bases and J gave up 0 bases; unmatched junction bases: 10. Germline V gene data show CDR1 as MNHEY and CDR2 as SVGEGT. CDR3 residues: CASSTDRILGSNQPQHF. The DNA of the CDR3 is TGTGCCAGCAGTACGGACAGGATCCTTGGTAGCAATCAGCCCCAGCATTTT.

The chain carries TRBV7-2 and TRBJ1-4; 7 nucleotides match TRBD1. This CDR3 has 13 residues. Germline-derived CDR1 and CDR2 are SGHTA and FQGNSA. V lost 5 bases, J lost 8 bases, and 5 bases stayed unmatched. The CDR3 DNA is TGTGCCAGCAGCGCCCGGACAGGAGAAAAACTGTTTTTT. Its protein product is CASSARTGEKLFF.

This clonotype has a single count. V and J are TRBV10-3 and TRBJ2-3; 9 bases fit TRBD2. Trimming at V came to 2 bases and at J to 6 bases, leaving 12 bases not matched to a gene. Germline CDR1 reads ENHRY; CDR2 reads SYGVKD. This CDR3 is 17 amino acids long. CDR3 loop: CAISEGVASGIGDTQYF. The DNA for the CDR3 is TGTGCCATCAGTGAGGGTGTGGCTAGCGGGATAGGGGATACGCAGTATTTT.

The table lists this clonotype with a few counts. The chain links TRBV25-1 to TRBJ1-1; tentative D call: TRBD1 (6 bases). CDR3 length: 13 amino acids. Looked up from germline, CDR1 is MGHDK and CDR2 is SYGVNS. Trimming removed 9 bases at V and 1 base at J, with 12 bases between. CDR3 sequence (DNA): TGTGCCAGTAGGGGGAGCGGGAACACTGAAGCTTTCTTT. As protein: CASRGSGNTEAFF. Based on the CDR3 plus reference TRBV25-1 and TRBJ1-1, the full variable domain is EADIYQTPRYLVIGTGKKITLECSQTMGHDKMYWYQQDPGMELHLIHYSYGVNSTEKGDLSSESTVSRIRTEHFPLTLESARPSHTSQYLCASRGSGNTEAFFGQGTRLTVV.

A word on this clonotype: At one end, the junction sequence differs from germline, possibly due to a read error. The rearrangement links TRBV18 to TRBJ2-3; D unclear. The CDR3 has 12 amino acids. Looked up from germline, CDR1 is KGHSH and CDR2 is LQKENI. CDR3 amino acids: CASSGVGNWQYF. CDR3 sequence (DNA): TGTGCCAGCTCAGGGGTCGGAAATTGGCAGTATTTC.

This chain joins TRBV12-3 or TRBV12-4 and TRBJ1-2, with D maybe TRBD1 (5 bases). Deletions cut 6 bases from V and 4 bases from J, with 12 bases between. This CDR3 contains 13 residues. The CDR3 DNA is TGTGCCAGCAGATCCAGGGAAAGCTATGGCTACACCTTC. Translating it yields CASRSRESYGYTF.

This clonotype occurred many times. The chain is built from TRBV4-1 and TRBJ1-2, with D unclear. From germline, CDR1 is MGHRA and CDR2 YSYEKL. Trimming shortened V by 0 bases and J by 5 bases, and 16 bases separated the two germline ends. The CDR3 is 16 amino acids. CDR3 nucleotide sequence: TGCGCCAGCAGCCAAGATAGGACGGCGGCTGTTTATGGCTACACCTTC. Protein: CASSQDRTAAVYGYTF.

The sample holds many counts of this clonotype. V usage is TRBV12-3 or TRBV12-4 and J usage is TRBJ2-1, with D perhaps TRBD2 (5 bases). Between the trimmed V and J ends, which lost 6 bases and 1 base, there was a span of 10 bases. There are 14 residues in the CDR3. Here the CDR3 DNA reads TGTGCCAGCAGCCTCAGGAGGTCCTACAATGAGCAGTTCTTC. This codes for CASSLRRSYNEQFF.

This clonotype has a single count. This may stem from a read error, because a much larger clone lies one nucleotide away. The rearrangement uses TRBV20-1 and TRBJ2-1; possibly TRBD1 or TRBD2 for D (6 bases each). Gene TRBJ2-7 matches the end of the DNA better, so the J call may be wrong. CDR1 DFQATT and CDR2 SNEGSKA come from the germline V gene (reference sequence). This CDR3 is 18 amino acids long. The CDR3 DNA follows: TGCAGTGCTAGAGATAGGGGGGCCAGGGGCTTCACCTACAATGAGCAGTACTTC. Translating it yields CSARDRGARGFTYNEQYF.

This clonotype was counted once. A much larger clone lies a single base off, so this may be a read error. CDR3 DNA sequence: TGCGCCAGCAGCGTACAGGTTAACAATGAGCAGTTCTTC. It specifies CASSVQVNNEQFF. The genes are TRBV5-1 and TRBJ2-1, with D perhaps TRBD1 (5 bases). Trimming removed 4 bases from V and 5 bases from J, with 10 bases in between. Germline CDR1 is SGHRS and CDR2 is YFSETQ. CDR3 length: 13 residues.

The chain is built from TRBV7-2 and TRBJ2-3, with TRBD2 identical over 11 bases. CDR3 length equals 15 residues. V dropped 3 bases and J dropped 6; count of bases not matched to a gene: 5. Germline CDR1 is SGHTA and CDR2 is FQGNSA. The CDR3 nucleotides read TGTGCCAGCAGCTTTCGAATAGCGGGGGGGGATACGCAGTATTTT. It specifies CASSFRIAGGDTQYF. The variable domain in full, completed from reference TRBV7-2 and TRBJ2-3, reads GAGVSQSPSNKVTEKGKDVELRCDPISGHTALYWYRQSLGQGLEFLIYFQGNSAPDKSGLPSDRFSAERTGGSVSTLTIQRTQQEDSAVYLCASSFRIAGGDTQYFGPGTRLTVL.

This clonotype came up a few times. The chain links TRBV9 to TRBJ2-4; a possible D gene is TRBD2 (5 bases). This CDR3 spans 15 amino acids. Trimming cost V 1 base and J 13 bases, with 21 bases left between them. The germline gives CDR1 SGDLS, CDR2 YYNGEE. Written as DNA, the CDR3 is TGTGCCAGCAGCGTAACCCCCGGGATTAGCCCCATCCAGTACTTC. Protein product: CASSVTPGISPIQYF.

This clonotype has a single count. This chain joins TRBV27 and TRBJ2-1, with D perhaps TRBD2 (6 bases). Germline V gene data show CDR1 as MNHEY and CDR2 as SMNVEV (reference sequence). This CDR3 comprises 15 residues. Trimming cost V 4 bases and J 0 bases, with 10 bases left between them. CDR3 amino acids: CASSSGLSSYNEQFF. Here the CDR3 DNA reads TGTGCCAGCAGTTCGGGACTTAGCTCCTACAATGAGCAGTTCTTC.

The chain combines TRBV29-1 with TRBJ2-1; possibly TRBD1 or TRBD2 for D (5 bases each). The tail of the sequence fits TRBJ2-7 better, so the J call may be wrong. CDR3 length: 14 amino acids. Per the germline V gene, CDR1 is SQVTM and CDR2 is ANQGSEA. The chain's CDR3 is CSVDRGIEYNEQYF. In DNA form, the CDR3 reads TGCAGCGTTGATCGGGGCATCGAATACAATGAGCAGTACTTC.